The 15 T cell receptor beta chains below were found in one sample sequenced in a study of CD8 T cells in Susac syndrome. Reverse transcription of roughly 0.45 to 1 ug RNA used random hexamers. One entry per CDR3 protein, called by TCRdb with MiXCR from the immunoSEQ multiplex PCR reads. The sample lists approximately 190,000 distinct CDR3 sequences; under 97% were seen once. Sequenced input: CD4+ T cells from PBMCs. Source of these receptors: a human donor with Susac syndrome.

The chain's CDR3 is CASHKAGILDEQYF. The CDR3 DNA reads TGTGCCAGCCATAAGGCAGGGATTTTGGACGAGCAGTACTTC. The genes are TRBV6-5 and TRBJ2-7; tentatively, D is TRBD1 (5 bases). Between the trimmed V and J ends, which lost 8 bases and 5 bases, there was a span of 19 bases. The germline gives CDR1 MNHEY, CDR2 SVGAGI. The CDR3 totals 14 residues.

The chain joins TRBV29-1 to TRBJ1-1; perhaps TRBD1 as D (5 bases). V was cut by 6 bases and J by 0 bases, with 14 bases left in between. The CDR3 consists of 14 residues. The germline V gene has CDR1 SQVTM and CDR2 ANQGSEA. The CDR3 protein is CSVLGTTLNTEAFF. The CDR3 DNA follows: TGCAGCGTGCTCGGGACGACCTTGAACACTGAAGCTTTCTTT.

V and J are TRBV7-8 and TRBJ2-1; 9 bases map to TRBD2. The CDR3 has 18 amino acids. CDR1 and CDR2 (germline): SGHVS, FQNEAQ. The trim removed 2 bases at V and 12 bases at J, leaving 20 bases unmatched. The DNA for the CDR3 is TGTGCCAGCAGCTTACTCAAGAGCGGGGGGCACCGCGTTGTGTGGCAGTTCTTC. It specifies CASSLLKSGGHRVVWQFF.

The CDR3 loop reads CASSLVLSWGTDTQYF. CDR3 bases: TGTGCCAGCAGTTTAGTACTGTCTTGGGGCACAGATACGCAGTATTTT. The chain couples TRBV12-3 or TRBV12-4 to TRBJ2-3; D gene unclear. CDR3 length equals 16 residues. V was trimmed by 1 base and J by 1 base, leaving 12 bases between them.

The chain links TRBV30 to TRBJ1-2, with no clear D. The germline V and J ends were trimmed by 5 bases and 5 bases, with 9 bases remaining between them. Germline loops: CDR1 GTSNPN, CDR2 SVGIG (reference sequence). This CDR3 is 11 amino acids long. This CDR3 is CAWRSGYGYTF. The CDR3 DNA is TGTGCCTGGCGTTCCGGGTATGGCTACACCTTC.

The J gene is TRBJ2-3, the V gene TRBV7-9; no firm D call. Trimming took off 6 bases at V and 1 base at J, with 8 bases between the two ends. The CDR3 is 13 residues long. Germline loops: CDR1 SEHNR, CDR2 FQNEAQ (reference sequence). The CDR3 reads CASSRHRTDTQYF. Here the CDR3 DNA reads TGTGCCAGCAGTCGTCACCGCACAGATACGCAGTATTTT.

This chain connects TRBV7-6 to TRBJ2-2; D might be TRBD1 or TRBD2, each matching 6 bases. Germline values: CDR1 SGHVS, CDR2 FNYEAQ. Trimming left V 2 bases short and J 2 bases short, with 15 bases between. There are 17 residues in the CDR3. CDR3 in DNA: TGTGCCAGCAGCTTATTGTGGGGGGCCCTTAACACCGGGGAGCTGTTTTTT. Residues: CASSLLWGALNTGELFF.

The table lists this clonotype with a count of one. This chain's CDR3 is CASSMTVGQPQHF. The CDR3 region has the DNA TGTGCCAGCAGTATGACAGTCGGGCAGCCCCAGCATTTT. The chain carries TRBV6-5 and TRBJ1-5, with TRBD1 as a possible D gene (5 bases). The germline CDR1 and CDR2 sequences are MNHEY and SVGAGI. This CDR3 comprises 13 residues. V was pared by 5 bases and J by 7 bases, with 12 bases between.

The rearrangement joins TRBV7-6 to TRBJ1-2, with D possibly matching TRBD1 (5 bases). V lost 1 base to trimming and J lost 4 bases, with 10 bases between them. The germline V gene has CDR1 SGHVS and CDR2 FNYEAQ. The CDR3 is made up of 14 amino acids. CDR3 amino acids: CASSLEAGTYGYTF. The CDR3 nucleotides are TGTGCCAGCAGCTTAGAGGCCGGGACCTATGGCTACACCTTC.

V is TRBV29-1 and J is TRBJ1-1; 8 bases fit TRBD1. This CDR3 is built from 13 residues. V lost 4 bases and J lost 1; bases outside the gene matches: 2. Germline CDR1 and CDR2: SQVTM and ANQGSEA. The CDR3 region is CSVGQGANTEAFF. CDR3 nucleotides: TGCAGCGTTGGTCAGGGGGCGAACACTGAAGCTTTCTTT. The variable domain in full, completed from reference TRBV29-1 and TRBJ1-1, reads SAVISQKPSRDICQRGTSLTIQCQVDSQVTMMFWYRQQPGQSLTLIATANQGSEATYESGFVIDKFPISRPNLTFSTLTVSNMSPEDSSIYLCSVGQGANTEAFFGQGTRLTVV.

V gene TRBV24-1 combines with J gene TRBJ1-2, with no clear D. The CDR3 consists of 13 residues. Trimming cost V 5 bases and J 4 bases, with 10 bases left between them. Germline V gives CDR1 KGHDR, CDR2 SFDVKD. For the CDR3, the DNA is TGTGCCACCAGTGGTCGGGCAGGCTATGGCTACACCTTC. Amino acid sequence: CATSGRAGYGYTF.

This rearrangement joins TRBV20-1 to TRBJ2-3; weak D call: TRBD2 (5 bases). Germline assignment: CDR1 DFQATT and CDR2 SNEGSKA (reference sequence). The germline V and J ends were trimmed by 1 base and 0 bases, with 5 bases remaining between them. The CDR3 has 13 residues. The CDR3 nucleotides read TGCAGTGCTAGAGCGGGGAGCACAGATACGCAGTATTTT. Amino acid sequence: CSARAGSTDTQYF.

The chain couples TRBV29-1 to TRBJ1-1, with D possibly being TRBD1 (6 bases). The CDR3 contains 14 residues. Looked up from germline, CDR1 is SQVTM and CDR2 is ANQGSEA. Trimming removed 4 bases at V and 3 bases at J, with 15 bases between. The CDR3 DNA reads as TGCAGCGTTGGAGGGGGGGTTATGGACACTGAAGCTTTCTTT. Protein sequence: CSVGGGVMDTEAFF.

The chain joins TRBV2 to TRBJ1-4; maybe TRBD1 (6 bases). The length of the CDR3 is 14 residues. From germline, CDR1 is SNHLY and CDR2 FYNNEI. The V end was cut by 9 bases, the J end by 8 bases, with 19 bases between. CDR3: CASTVRGFREKLFF. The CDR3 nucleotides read TGTGCCAGTACCGTCAGGGGTTTTAGAGAAAAACTGTTTTTT.

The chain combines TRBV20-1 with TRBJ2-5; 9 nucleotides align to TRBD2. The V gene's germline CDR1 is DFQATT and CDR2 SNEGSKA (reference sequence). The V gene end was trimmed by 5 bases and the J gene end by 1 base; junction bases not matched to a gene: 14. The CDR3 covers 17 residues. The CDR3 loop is CSARRSSGVPLQETQYF. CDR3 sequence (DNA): TGCAGTGCTCGCCGGTCTAGCGGGGTGCCCCTCCAAGAGACCCAGTACTTC.